A selection of T cell receptor beta chains follows, all from one sample in a study of Graves' ophthalmopathy and Graves' hyperthyroidism. TCRdb itself ran the multiplex PCR reads through MiXCR, one entry per CDR3 protein. The sample consists of a few hundred thousand distinct CDR3 sequences, approximately 15% of them appearing once. The sample comprised peripheral blood. All receptors come from a woman younger than 30 with stable Graves' hyperthyroidism. Each CDR3 is given with its conserved first and last residue. A D gene is named only where the DNA matches it firmly. Size is omitted from some rows. Given values are once, few, many or a class for expanded clones.

J: TRBJ1-5
size: many
D: TRBD1
V: TRBV20-1
DNA: TGCAGTGCTATAGCGACAGGGCATGGGGGTAGCAATCAGCCCCAGCATTTT
CDR3: CSAIATGHGGSNQPQHF

J: TRBJ1-1
size: many
D: TRBD1
V: TRBV12-3/TRBV12-4
DNA: TGTGCCAGCAGTTTAGTAGGACAGGCCACTGAAGCTTTCTTT
CDR3: CASSLVGQATEAFF

J: TRBJ2-5
size: NA
D: NA
V: TRBV7-2
DNA: TGTGCCAGCAGTGAATGGCAAGAGACCCAGTACTTC
CDR3: CASSEWQETQYF

J: TRBJ2-5
size: many
D: TRBD2
V: TRBV7-9
DNA: TGTGCCAGCAGCTCCAGCGGGACGACGTGGGAGACCCAGTACTTC
CDR3: CASSSSGTTWETQYF

J: TRBJ1-5
size: many
D: NA
V: TRBV20-1
DNA: TGCAGTGCTAGAGATGGTCAGGGAGCGGTTCAGCCCCAGCATTTT
CDR3: CSARDGQGAVQPQHF

J: TRBJ1-1
size: few
D: TRBD1
V: TRBV9
DNA: TGTGCCAGCAGCGTAGCTATACAGGGGGACACTGAAGCTTTCTTT
CDR3: CASSVAIQGDTEAFF

J: TRBJ1-5
size: many
D: NA
V: TRBV6-1
DNA: TGTGCCAGCAGAAAGAGTGCAGGCAGAAATCAGCCCCAGCATTTT
CDR3: CASRKSAGRNQPQHF

J: TRBJ2-5
size: many
D: TRBD2
V: TRBV20-1
DNA: TGCAGTGCTAGAGGGGACAGCGGGGGGCTACAAGAGACCCAGTACTTC
CDR3: CSARGDSGGLQETQYF

J: TRBJ1-1
size: NA
D: TRBD1
V: TRBV10-2
DNA: TGCGCCAGCAGGGTGGACAGGTCGAACACTGAAGCTTTCTTT
CDR3: CASRVDRSNTEAFF

J: TRBJ2-7
size: once
D: TRBD2
V: TRBV12-3/TRBV12-4
DNA: TGTGCCAGCAGTTTAAGGCGGGAGCAGGGCGAGCAGTACTTC
CDR3: CASSLRREQGEQYF

J: TRBJ1-2
size: few
D: TRBD1
V: TRBV20-1
DNA: TGCAGTGCCCGGACAGGTCCCCTCTATAACTATGGCTACACCTTC
CDR3: CSARTGPLYNYGYTF

J: TRBJ1-2
size: few
D: NA
V: TRBV18
DNA: TGTGCCAGCTCACTGAAACAGGGAGGCTACACCTTC
CDR3: CASSLKQGGYTF

J: TRBJ1-2
size: many
D: NA
V: TRBV28
DNA: TGTGCCAGCAGGACGGGCCAGTTCAATCGATATGGCTACACCTTC
CDR3: CASRTGQFNRYGYTF

J: TRBJ2-7
size: many
D: NA
V: TRBV7-3
DNA: TGTGCCAGCAGCTTAGGGGACACAAAAGAGCAGTACTTC
CDR3: CASSLGDTKEQYF

J: TRBJ2-5
size: many
D: NA
V: TRBV2
DNA: TGTGCCAGTTCCTCGGGGCCAGAGACCCAGTACTTC
CDR3: CASSSGPETQYF

J: TRBJ2-7
size: many
D: NA
V: TRBV27
DNA: TGTGCCAGCAGTTTATCTTGGCATTCCAGCTCCTACGAGCAGTACTTC
CDR3: CASSLSWHSSSYEQYF

J: TRBJ1-2
size: many
D: NA
V: TRBV19
DNA: TGTGCCAGTAGTATCGACAGCCACTATGGCTACACCTTC
CDR3: CASSIDSHYGYTF

J: TRBJ1-6
size: few
D: NA
V: TRBV6-2/TRBV6-3
DNA: TGTGCCAGCAACCCCTCGTTCGGGAGTTCACCCCTCCACTTT
CDR3: CASNPSFGSSPLHF

J: TRBJ1-5
size: many
D: NA
V: TRBV7-3
DNA: TGTGCCAGCAGCTTAGTGACAGGACATAGCAATCAGCCCCAGCATTTT
CDR3: CASSLVTGHSNQPQHF

J: TRBJ1-1
size: NA
D: TRBD1
V: TRBV6-4
DNA: TGTGCCAACAGTGATGGGACAGAGAACACTGAAGCTTTCTTT
CDR3: CANSDGTENTEAFF

J: TRBJ2-5
size: NA
D: NA
V: TRBV4-1
DNA: TGCGCCAGCAGCCAAGACTGGGGGAAAGAGACCCAGTACTTC
CDR3: CASSQDWGKETQYF

J: TRBJ1-6
size: NA
D: NA
V: TRBV6-1
DNA: TGTGCCAGCAGTCTCGCCCCGACAGATAATTCACCCCTCCACTTT
CDR3: CASSLAPTDNSPLHF

J: TRBJ1-1
size: many
D: NA
V: TRBV6-5
DNA: TGTGCCAGCAGTCCCCGGACAGTGAACACTGAAGCTTTCTTT
CDR3: CASSPRTVNTEAFF

J: TRBJ2-5
size: NA
D: TRBD2
V: TRBV30
DNA: TGTGCCTGGAGTGTAGCGGGAGGCCTAGAGACCCAGTACTTC
CDR3: CAWSVAGGLETQYF

J: TRBJ2-7
size: few
D: TRBD1
V: TRBV5-1
DNA: TGCGCCAGCAGCTTTGACAGGGATCTCTCCGAGCAGTACTTC
CDR3: CASSFDRDLSEQYF

J: TRBJ1-3
size: few
D: NA
V: TRBV7-2
DNA: TGTGCCAGCAGCTTGGCCGACCCAGGGGTCTCTGGAAACACCATATATTTT
CDR3: CASSLADPGVSGNTIYF

J: TRBJ1-6
size: NA
D: NA
V: TRBV11-1
DNA: TGTGCCAGCAGCTCAGGGTTGTCTTCGAGCTCCTATAATTCACCCCTCCACTTT
CDR3: CASSSGLSSSSYNSPLHF

J: TRBJ1-2
size: many
D: TRBD1
V: TRBV12-3/TRBV12-4
DNA: TGTGCCAGCAGTTTAGGGACAGGGCCCTATGGCTACACCTTC
CDR3: CASSLGTGPYGYTF

J: TRBJ2-7
size: NA
D: TRBD2
V: TRBV10-3
DNA: TGTGCCATCAGTGTCGGGACTAGTTCCTACGAGCAGTACTTC
CDR3: CAISVGTSSYEQYF

J: TRBJ2-2
size: many
D: NA
V: TRBV6-2/TRBV6-3
DNA: TGTGCCAGCCAAAGGGCCCTCGGGGTGGAGCTGTTTTTT
CDR3: CASQRALGVELFF

J: TRBJ1-2
size: many
D: NA
V: TRBV12-3/TRBV12-4
DNA: TGTGCCAGCAGTTCTAGGACAGGCTACACCTTC
CDR3: CASSSRTGYTF

J: TRBJ1-2
size: many
D: NA
V: TRBV2
DNA: TGTGCCAGCAGTGAAGTGGGCAGGGAGAACTATGGCTACACCTTC
CDR3: CASSEVGRENYGYTF

J: TRBJ2-5
size: many
D: TRBD2
V: TRBV2
DNA: TGTGCCAGCAGTACTAGCGGGGGTAGGATGGAGACCCAGTACTTC
CDR3: CASSTSGGRMETQYF

J: TRBJ2-6
size: many
D: NA
V: TRBV25-1
DNA: TGTGCCAGCAGTCCCACCGGTAGGGTATCTGGGGCCAACGTCCTGACTTTC
CDR3: CASSPTGRVSGANVLTF

J: TRBJ2-5
size: many
D: NA
V: TRBV25-1
DNA: TGTGCCAGCAGTGAATCGGGCAGTCAAGAGACCCAGTACTTC
CDR3: CASSESGSQETQYF

J: TRBJ2-3
size: NA
D: TRBD1
V: TRBV5-1
DNA: TGCGCCAGCAGCTTAAAGGGGGCGGGAGATACGCAGTATTTT
CDR3: CASSLKGAGDTQYF

J: TRBJ2-7
size: many
D: TRBD2
V: TRBV7-3
DNA: TGTGCCAGCAGCCCGGGTGGGGGGGTCATGATCTACGAGCAGTACTTC
CDR3: CASSPGGGVMIYEQYF

J: TRBJ1-5
size: many
D: NA
V: TRBV6-2/TRBV6-3
DNA: TGTGCCAGCAGTACTGGACGGTTTAGCAATCAGCCCCAGCATTTT
CDR3: CASSTGRFSNQPQHF

J: TRBJ1-5
size: NA
D: NA
V: TRBV28
DNA: TGTGCCAGCAGTTTGTATCGGGGGATGGAGCAGCCCCAGCATTTT
CDR3: CASSLYRGMEQPQHF

J: TRBJ1-3
size: few
D: TRBD1
V: TRBV19
DNA: TGTGCCACCGGAGACAGGGGCAGGAACTCTGGAAACACCATATATTTT
CDR3: CATGDRGRNSGNTIYF

J: TRBJ1-1
size: many
D: NA
V: TRBV2
DNA: TGTGCCAGCAGCCAAGTACTCCTGGGGATGAACACTGAAGCTTTCTTT
CDR3: CASSQVLLGMNTEAFF

J: TRBJ2-5
size: many
D: TRBD1
V: TRBV27
DNA: TGTGCCAGCAGTCGCACGCATAGACAGGGCCTCCAAGAGACCCAGTACTTC
CDR3: CASSRTHRQGLQETQYF

J: TRBJ1-2
size: NA
D: TRBD1
V: TRBV6-2/TRBV6-3
DNA: TGTGCCAGCAGTTTTACGTCCCGGGACAGGTTAGGAGGCTACACCTTC
CDR3: CASSFTSRDRLGGYTF

J: TRBJ2-5
size: many
D: TRBD1
V: TRBV20-1
DNA: TGCAGTGCTAGGCCCGGACAGGGATTGGTAGAGACCCAGTACTTC
CDR3: CSARPGQGLVETQYF

J: TRBJ2-5
size: many
D: NA
V: TRBV6-2/TRBV6-3
DNA: TGTGCCAGCAGTTACTCGACTGGTTCGGGGACCCAGTACTTC
CDR3: CASSYSTGSGTQYF

J: TRBJ2-4
size: NA
D: TRBD1
V: TRBV11-3
DNA: TGTGCCAGCAGGCCGAGGACAGGGGAAAACATTAAGTACTTC
CDR3: CASRPRTGENIKYF

J: TRBJ2-3
size: NA
D: TRBD2
V: TRBV20-1
DNA: TGCAGTGCTAGGGGACTAGGAGATACGCAGTATTTT
CDR3: CSARGLGDTQYF

J: TRBJ1-2
size: many
D: TRBD1
V: TRBV20-1
DNA: TGCAGTGCTCATACCGGGACAGGGGCAGCCTATGGCTACACCTTC
CDR3: CSAHTGTGAAYGYTF